The rows below give T cell receptor beta chains drawn from one sample of a study of early T cells in non-severe SARS-CoV-2 infection. TCRdb ran MiXCR on the 5' RACE reads and lists one entry per CDR3 protein. The top ten hold around 7.5% of the sample, which has some 80,000 distinct CDR3 sequences, 5% seen once. This specimen was whole blood, taken at baseline. These receptors were taken from an adult who was a healthcare worker with PCR-confirmed SARS-CoV-2 infection or an uninfected control (not recorded which). Each CDR3 is given with its conserved first and last residue. A D gene is named only where the DNA matches it firmly. Not all rows give a size; the values are once, few, many and, for expanded clones, a class.

abundance: NA
v_gene: TRBV10-3
d_gene: TRBD2
j_gene: TRBJ2-1
CDR3nt: TGTGCCATCAGGGATAGCGGGAGGGCTGAGAATGAGCAGTTCTTC
CDR3aa: CAIRDSGRAENEQFF

abundance: many
v_gene: TRBV20-1
d_gene: NA
j_gene: TRBJ1-1
CDR3nt: TGCAGTGCTAGAGATCCGCCTTCCACTGAAGCTTTCTTT
CDR3aa: CSARDPPSTEAFF

abundance: few
v_gene: TRBV7-8
d_gene: NA
j_gene: TRBJ2-1
CDR3nt: TGTGCCAGCAGGCTGGGGGAAGACAATGAGCAGTTCTTC
CDR3aa: CASRLGEDNEQFF

abundance: few
v_gene: TRBV10-1
d_gene: TRBD2
j_gene: TRBJ2-7
CDR3nt: TGCGCCAGCAGCCCTAGCGGGAGGGCCTACGAGCAGTACTTC
CDR3aa: CASSPSGRAYEQYF

abundance: many
v_gene: TRBV19
d_gene: NA
j_gene: TRBJ2-7
CDR3nt: TGTGCCAGTAGAGAAGGGGCCTCCTACGAGCAGTACTTC
CDR3aa: CASREGASYEQYF

abundance: NA
v_gene: TRBV11-2
d_gene: NA
j_gene: TRBJ1-4
CDR3nt: TGTGCCAGCAGCTTAGGTCGGACGAATGAAAAACTGTTTTTT
CDR3aa: CASSLGRTNEKLFF

abundance: many
v_gene: TRBV11-1
d_gene: NA
j_gene: TRBJ1-1
CDR3nt: TGTGCCAGCAGCTCGTGGCCGGAGGTTGGGGGCACGACTGAAGCTTTCTTT
CDR3aa: CASSSWPEVGGTTEAFF

abundance: NA
v_gene: TRBV7-6
d_gene: NA
j_gene: TRBJ2-6
CDR3nt: TGTGCCAGCAGCTTAAGGCCCAAGCAACAGGGTTTTTTATCTGGGGCCAACGTCCTGACTTTC
CDR3aa: CASSLRPKQQGFLSGANVLTF

abundance: many
v_gene: TRBV6-6
d_gene: NA
j_gene: TRBJ2-7
CDR3nt: TGTGCCAGCAGTCCTCTGCGGGAGCAGTACTTC
CDR3aa: CASSPLREQYF

abundance: few
v_gene: TRBV7-2
d_gene: NA
j_gene: TRBJ2-6
CDR3nt: TGTGCCAGCAGCTTAGTTGCTGGGAGCTCTGGGGCCAACGTCCTGACTTTC
CDR3aa: CASSLVAGSSGANVLTF

abundance: many
v_gene: TRBV5-1
d_gene: NA
j_gene: TRBJ2-4
CDR3nt: TGCGCCAGCAGCGCAACCCTACAGGGAGGCGGAAACATTCAGTACTTC
CDR3aa: CASSATLQGGGNIQYF

abundance: many
v_gene: TRBV6-1
d_gene: TRBD1
j_gene: TRBJ1-3
CDR3nt: TGTGCCAGCAGTGAAGCCAACAGGGGAGGACCTGGAAACACCATATATTTT
CDR3aa: CASSEANRGGPGNTIYF

abundance: many
v_gene: TRBV6-5
d_gene: TRBD2
j_gene: TRBJ2-1
CDR3nt: TGTGCCAGCAGTCCCCCGGGACTAGCGCCTCCGGATGAGCAGTTCTTC
CDR3aa: CASSPPGLAPPDEQFF

abundance: NA
v_gene: TRBV5-6
d_gene: NA
j_gene: TRBJ2-7
CDR3nt: TGTGCCAGCAGCCCTACTCTTATGCGGGGATCCTACGAGCAGTACTTC
CDR3aa: CASSPTLMRGSYEQYF

abundance: many
v_gene: TRBV28
d_gene: TRBD1
j_gene: TRBJ2-7
CDR3nt: TGTGCCAGCAGCCCGACAGGGATATCCTACGAGCAGTACTTC
CDR3aa: CASSPTGISYEQYF

abundance: many
v_gene: TRBV6-6
d_gene: NA
j_gene: TRBJ2-7
CDR3nt: TGTGCCAGCAGTTACTCCGGGACCGACTACGAGCAGTACTTC
CDR3aa: CASSYSGTDYEQYF

abundance: few
v_gene: TRBV18
d_gene: NA
j_gene: TRBJ2-3
CDR3nt: TGTGCCAGCTCTGTAGCCCTTGGGGAGGAAGATACGCAGTATTTT
CDR3aa: CASSVALGEEDTQYF

abundance: many
v_gene: TRBV28
d_gene: NA
j_gene: TRBJ1-1
CDR3nt: TGTGCCAGCAGCCCCGACAGGCGAACTGTTGAAGCTTTCTTT
CDR3aa: CASSPDRRTVEAFF

abundance: few
v_gene: TRBV18
d_gene: NA
j_gene: TRBJ1-1
CDR3nt: TGTGCCAGCTCACCACCGGTGGCCAACACTGAAGCTTTCTTT
CDR3aa: CASSPPVANTEAFF

abundance: NA
v_gene: TRBV7-9
d_gene: NA
j_gene: TRBJ2-1
CDR3nt: TGTGCCTCCGGGATAGCGCTAATGAATGAGCAGTTCTTC
CDR3aa: CASGIALMNEQFF